Below, 32 T cell receptor beta chains from the same sample are listed, as sequenced in a study of tissue T cells after allogeneic stem cell transplantation. TCRdb keeps only in-frame clones here, not all; method: immunoSEQ multiplex PCR. The profile shows approximately 5,500 clones, about half of them singletons. Time point reported: mouse harvest day 7 after allogeneic transplant. Each mouse received 10^7 T-cell-depleted marrow cells plus 10^6 splenic CD5+ T cells by tail vein. Material for sequencing was gut tissue. The receptors stem from a female BALB/c mouse given C57BL/6 T cells with graft-versus-host disease after an allogeneic hematopoietic cell transplant.

On this clone: Germline and genes here are mouse. The sequence runs out 1 residue before the end of the CDR3; the remainder is reconstructed from the germline J gene. The chain joins TRBV3 to TRBJ2-2; D is perhaps TRBD1 (6 bases). The CDR3 covers 15 residues. V lost 2 bases to trimming and J lost 3 bases, with 10 bases between them. Looked up from germline, CDR1 is SNHLY and CDR2 is FYNGKV (reference sequence). The CDR3 loop is CASSLNRADTGQLYF. The DNA read from the CDR3 is TGTGCCAGCAGCTTAAACAGGGCTGACACCGGGCAGCTCTAC.

This clone came up a few times. Gene names follow the mouse nomenclature. The read ends 1 residue shy of where the CDR3 ends; the end is completed using the germline J gene. The gene calls are TRBV5 and TRBJ2-1, with 10 bases matching TRBD1. Losses at the gene ends were 4 bases for V and 7 bases for J; bases not matched to a gene: 1. Germline V gene lookup returns CDR1 LGHNA and CDR2 YNLKQL (reference sequence). The CDR3 runs to 13 residues. CDR3 sequence: CASSPGQGAEQFF. Incomplete CDR3 DNA: TGTGCCAGCAGCCCGGGACAGGGGGCTGAGCAGTTC.

By frequency in the sample, this clone is large. All gene names here are mouse names. Coverage ceases 1 residue before the CDR3 finishes, and the germline J gene fills in the end. The chain links TRBV17 to TRBJ2-7, with 9 bases aligning to TRBD1. J lost 7 bases, V lost 4 bases, and 5 bases had no gene match. This CDR3 is 13 amino acids long. Looked up from germline, CDR1 is MNHDT and CDR2 is YYDKIL. Partial CDR3 DNA: TGTGCTAGCAGTAACAGGGGGCCGAAGGAACAGTAC. This sequence encodes CASSNRGPKEQY. In full, the CDR3 is CASSNRGPKEQYF.

This clone was seen only a few times. Any gene name here is a mouse gene name. The sequence runs out 1 residue before the end of the CDR3; the remainder is reconstructed from the germline J gene. The rearrangement links TRBV16 to TRBJ2-4, with 9 bases that match TRBD2. The CDR3 contains 15 residues. Unmatched junction bases numbered 2, after V lost 1 base and J lost 3 bases. The germline CDR1 and CDR2 sequences are SGHSA and FRNQAP. The covered CDR3 bases are TGTGCAAGCAGCTTAGCCGGGACTGGGCAAAACACCTTGTAC. Translating it yields CASSLAGTGQNTLY. The entire CDR3 reads CASSLAGTGQNTLYF.

On this clone: Gene names follow the mouse nomenclature. The CDR3 goes on 1 residue after the read ends, and that part is filled in from the germline J gene. The chain uses TRBV16 and TRBJ2-4, with D tentatively TRBD1 or TRBD2 (5 bases each). This CDR3 is built from 15 residues. Trimming removed 0 bases from V and 0 bases from J, with 7 bases in between. Germline V gene lookup returns CDR1 SGHSA and CDR2 FRNQAP. The DNA read from the CDR3 is TGTGCAAGCAGCTTAGATGGGGCTAGTCAAAACACCTTGTAC. Residues: CASSLDGASQNTLY. The complete CDR3 protein is CASSLDGASQNTLYF.

As for this clone: The listed genes are named as in mouse. The CDR3 end is not reached by the read, which stops 1 residue before it; the germline J gene fills it in. This chain links TRBV26 with TRBJ1-5, with D maybe TRBD1 (6 bases). Germline values: CDR1 KGHPV, CDR2 FQNQEV (reference sequence). V lost 4 bases and J lost 1, with 11 bases in between. This CDR3 is 15 amino acids long. The sequenced part of the CDR3 DNA is TGTGCCAGCAGTCGGCCGGGACAAAACAACCAGGCTCCGCTT. It codes for CASSRPGQNNQAPL. The whole CDR3 protein reads CASSRPGQNNQAPLF.

In the case of this clone: Mouse gene names apply. The CDR3 end is not reached by the read, which stops 1 residue before it; the germline J gene fills it in. The genes are TRBV12-1 and TRBJ2-7; possibly TRBD2 for D (6 bases). Between the trimmed V and J ends, which lost 2 bases and 0 bases, there was a span of 13 bases. Looked up from germline, CDR1 is SGHSN and CDR2 is HYEKVE. The CDR3 extends over 15 amino acids. CDR3 protein: CASSPRGESSYEQYF. The covered CDR3 bases are TGTGCCAGCTCTCCCCGGGGGGAGAGCTCCTATGAACAGTAC. Combining the CDR3 with reference TRBV12-1 and TRBJ2-7 gives the whole variable domain DSGVVQSPRHIIKEKGGRSVLTCIPISGHSNVVWYQQTLGKELKFLIQHYEKVERDKGFLPSRFSVQQFDDYHSEMNMSALELEDSAMYFCASSPRGESSYEQYFGPGTRLTVL.

This clone was counted a few times. Gene names are the mouse ones. The part of the CDR3 DNA that was read is TGTGCCAGCAGCCAAGGGGGGGGCTATGAACAGTAC. Amino acids: CASSQGGGYEQY. The whole CDR3 region reads CASSQGGGYEQYF. J is TRBJ2-7 and V is TRBV2; 7 bases align to TRBD2. With the read ending 1 residue before the CDR3 end, the germline J gene is used to fill in that end. This CDR3 is built from 13 residues. With 1 base clipped from V and 3 bases from J, the junction kept 0 bases outside the gene matches. Germline assignment: CDR1 LGHNA and CDR2 YSYQKL.

As for this clone: Genes here carry mouse names. The CDR3: CASSLSTGSQDTQYF. The sequenced CDR3 bases are TGTGCCAGCAGTCTGTCGACGGGTTCCCAAGACACCCAGTAC. The chain couples TRBV26 to TRBJ2-5; D is ambiguous. The sequence runs out 1 residue before the end of the CDR3; the remainder is reconstructed from the germline J gene. The V end was cut by 0 bases, the J end by 2 bases, with 9 bases between. Per germline, CDR1 KGHPV and CDR2 FQNQEV (reference sequence). CDR3 length: 15 residues.

This clone was seen a few times. The gene names given are mouse names. The read comes to an end 1 residue before the CDR3 does, leaving the germline J gene to fill in the end. The chain recombines TRBV13-2 with TRBJ1-6, with 7 bases lining up with TRBD1. TRBJ1-6 has ORF status, its function being uncertain. The CDR3 length is 13 residues. Losses at the gene ends were 5 bases for V and 7 bases for J; bases not matched to a gene: 3. CDR1 is NNHNN and CDR2 is SYGAGS in the germline V gene (reference sequence). CDR3 bases read: TGTGCCAGCGGCAACAGGGGAAATTCGCCCCTCTAC. It translates to CASGNRGNSPLY. In full, the CDR3 reads CASGNRGNSPLYF.

Note on this clone: The listed genes are named as in mouse. The read falls 1 residue short of the CDR3 end, and the missing part is taken from the germline J gene. V usage is TRBV3 and J usage is TRBJ2-7; 7 bases line up with TRBD1. The CDR3 spans 14 residues. Germline values: CDR1 SNHLY, CDR2 FYNGKV (reference sequence). The ends lost 5 bases at V and 4 bases at J; junction bases unmatched: 8. The part of the CDR3 DNA that was read is TGTGCCAGCAGCCTGCCGGGACAGAAATATGAACAGTAC. Protein sequence: CASSLPGQKYEQY. The CDR3 in its entirety is CASSLPGQKYEQYF.

This clone is large by share. Gene names are the mouse ones. Sequencing ends 1 residue short of the CDR3 end; the germline J gene provides the rest. The chain has TRBV15 and TRBJ2-7; possible D gene TRBD2, 7 bases. The CDR3 covers 14 residues. Germline CDR1 reads SGHND; CDR2 reads FRSKSL. V was shortened by 1 base and J by 4 bases, with 11 bases between the two germline ends. The CDR3 here is CASSLEGGVYEQYF. The sequenced CDR3 bases are TGTGCCAGCAGTTTAGAGGGGGGGGTTTATGAACAGTAC.

About this clone itself: The gene symbols are mouse symbols. The CDR3 end lies 1 residue beyond the end of the read and is filled in from the germline J gene. V and J are TRBV3 and TRBJ2-3, with D unresolved. The CDR3 loop spans 15 amino acids. Per the germline V gene, CDR1 is SNHLY and CDR2 is FYNGKV (reference sequence). The V end was cut by 1 base, the J end by 0 bases, with 8 bases between. The CDR3 protein is CASSLVASSAETLYF. The sequenced CDR3 bases are TGTGCCAGCAGCTTAGTGGCATCTAGTGCAGAAACGCTGTAT.

In the case of this clone: Gene names refer to mouse genes. The read gets to within 1 residue of the CDR3 end, and the germline J gene fills in the rest. V gene TRBV23 combines with J gene TRBJ2-4; TRBD2 reflects the table's D call only, with no check against the DNA. The CDR3 is 16 residues long. Germline CDR1 KGHTA, CDR2 FQNQQP. The CDR3 sequence is CSSSQRLGGSQNTLYF. CDR3 bases read: TGCTCCAGCAGTCAAAGACTGGGGGGAAGTCAAAACACCTTGTAC.

As for this clone: The listed genes are named as in mouse. The read is 1 residue too short to cover the CDR3 end, so that end is filled in from the germline J gene. The chain employs TRBV15 and TRBJ2-7, with 10 bases matching TRBD1. The CDR3 runs 13 residues. Trimming cost V 3 bases and J 7 bases; bases outside gene matches: 3. Germline CDR1 is SGHND and CDR2 is FRSKSL. The CDR3 sequence is CASSFDRGREQYF. The part of the CDR3 DNA that was read is TGTGCCAGCAGTTTTGACAGGGGGCGGGAACAGTAC.

On this clone: Gene names and germline refer to mouse. The read gets to within 1 residue of the CDR3 end, and the germline J gene fills in the rest. The chain couples TRBV13-3 to TRBJ2-2; D may be TRBD1 (6 bases). Germline V CDR1 and CDR2: NNHDY, SYVADS. This CDR3 region has 14 residues. V lost 1 base to trimming and J lost 5 bases, with 9 bases between them. The CDR3 DNA, read in part, is TGTGCCAGCAGTGATAGGGGGAGGACCGGGCAGCTCTAC. Amino acids: CASSDRGRTGQLY. The CDR3, in full, reads CASSDRGRTGQLYF.

Comment on this clone: Mouse names are used for the genes. Partial CDR3 DNA: TGTGCCAGCAGTCTGTACTGGGGCCCCTCCTATGAACAGTAC. Translating it yields CASSLYWGPSYEQY. The entire CDR3 sequence reads CASSLYWGPSYEQYF. The chain links TRBV26 to TRBJ2-7; 7 bases map to TRBD2. The read terminates 1 residue before the CDR3 end, so the remaining end is supplied by the germline J gene. Germline V gene sequence: CDR1 KGHPV, CDR2 FQNQEV (reference sequence). Losses at the gene ends were 1 base for V and 0 bases for J; bases not matched to a gene: 3. The CDR3 loop spans 15 amino acids.

On this clone itself: Mouse gene names apply. The read stops 1 residue short of the end of the CDR3; the missing end is completed from the germline J gene. The genes are TRBV5 and TRBJ1-4; D possibly corresponds to TRBD1 (5 bases). V dropped 0 bases and J dropped 6 bases, with 11 bases sitting between them. Germline values: CDR1 LGHNA, CDR2 YNLKQL (reference sequence). CDR3 length: 15 residues. CDR3: CASSQERGEDERLFF. The CDR3 DNA, read in part, is TGTGCCAGCAGCCAAGAAAGGGGAGAGGACGAAAGATTATTT.

Concerning this clone: Genes and germline come from the mouse. The read falls 1 residue short of the CDR3 end, and the missing part is taken from the germline J gene. V gene TRBV23 combines with J gene TRBJ1-2; the D call of TRBD1 is as the table states it, not checked on the DNA. This CDR3 is 13 amino acids long. Germline CDR1 and CDR2: KGHTA and FQNQQP. The DNA read from the CDR3 is TGCTCCAGCAGTCAATCAAGGGGCTCCGACTACACC. Translated, it gives CSSSQSRGSDYT. The CDR3, in full, reads CSSSQSRGSDYTF.

This clone was counted a single time. Mouse gene names and germline throughout. The read terminates 1 residue before the CDR3 end, so the remaining end is supplied by the germline J gene. J is TRBJ1-1 and V is TRBV1; D may be TRBD1 (5 bases). The germline gives CDR1 NSQYPW, CDR2 LRSPGD (reference sequence). V lost 1 base and J 3 bases, leaving 6 bases between the germline ends. This CDR3 has 13 residues. The CDR3 loop is CTCSAGRDTEVFF. Incomplete CDR3 DNA: TGCACCTGCAGTGCAGGCAGGGACACAGAAGTCTTC.

This clone was detected only once. Germline and genes: mouse. The CDR3 goes on 1 residue after the read ends, and that part is filled in from the germline J gene. The chain recombines TRBV26 with TRBJ2-3; D ambiguous. V gave up 4 bases and J gave up 0 bases, with 5 bases separating them. The CDR3 contains 13 residues. CDR1 KGHPV and CDR2 FQNQEV come from the germline V gene (reference sequence). Partial CDR3 DNA: TGTGCCAGCAGTCCGGGTAGTGCAGAAACGCTGTAT. As protein: CASSPGSAETLY. The entire CDR3 protein is CASSPGSAETLYF.

For this clone: Gene labels here are mouse ones. The read ends 1 residue shy of where the CDR3 ends; the end is completed using the germline J gene. V and J are TRBV13-1 and TRBJ2-3; D gene ambiguous. The CDR3 has 14 amino acids. V gave up 3 bases and J gave up 0 bases, with 8 bases separating them. The germline V gene encodes CDR1 NSHNY and CDR2 SYGAGN. CDR3 bases read: TGTGCCAGCAGTGGACCCATTAGTGCAGAAACGCTGTAT. Its translation is CASSGPISAETLY. The full CDR3 reads CASSGPISAETLYF.

As to this clone: Any gene name here is a mouse gene name. The CDR3 goes on 1 residue after the read ends, and that part is filled in from the germline J gene. The chain joins TRBV12-1 to TRBJ2-3; D might be TRBD1 (6 bases). In germline, CDR1 is SGHSN, CDR2 HYEKVE. V dropped 1 base and J dropped 0 bases, with 10 bases sitting between them. CDR3 length: 15 residues. The covered CDR3 bases are TGTGCCAGCTCTCTGGAGGGGGTTAGTGCAGAAACGCTGTAT. It yields the protein CASSLEGVSAETLY. The CDR3, in full, reads CASSLEGVSAETLYF.

As for this clone: The genes are named according to mouse. The read ends 1 residue early relative to the CDR3; the germline J gene fills the gap. This chain links TRBV12-1 with TRBJ2-7, with 12 bases that match TRBD1. The germline V gene encodes CDR1 SGHSN and CDR2 HYEKVE. Trimming took 1 base from V and 6 from J; bases not matched to a gene: 3. This CDR3 is 14 amino acids long. CDR3 bases read: TGTGCCAGCTCTCTTGGGACAGGGGGCGCTGAACAGTAC. It specifies CASSLGTGGAEQY. The full-length CDR3 reads as CASSLGTGGAEQYF.

With regard to this clone: Mouse gene names and germline throughout. The read terminates 1 residue ahead of where the CDR3 ends, so the germline J gene completes it. The chain employs TRBV23 and TRBJ2-5; the table assigns TRBD2, which was not confirmed against the DNA. This CDR3 region has 14 residues. Germline lookup yields CDR1 KGHTA and CDR2 FQNQQP. The CDR3 spells CSSSRDWGGDTQYF. The sequenced part of the CDR3 DNA is TGCTCCAGCAGCCGGGACTGGGGGGGAGACACCCAGTAC. The whole variable domain, remainder taken from reference TRBV23 and TRBJ2-5, is DAAVTQKPRYLIKMKGQEAEMKCIPEKGHTAVFWYQQKQSKELKFLIYFQNQQPLDQIDMVKERFSAVCPSSSLCSLGIRTCEAEDSALYLCSSSRDWGGDTQYFGPGTRLLVL.

In this sample, this clone turned up a few times. These gene names are mouse names. The read halts 1 residue ahead of the CDR3 end, with the missing end drawn from the germline J gene. V gene TRBV13-1 combines with J gene TRBJ2-1; 8 bases align to TRBD2. Unmatched junction bases numbered 5, after V lost 0 bases and J lost 6 bases. The CDR3 is 15 residues long. CDR1 NSHNY and CDR2 SYGAGN come from the germline V gene. The CDR3 reads CASSDAGGARAEQFF. Incomplete CDR3 DNA: TGTGCCAGCAGTGATGCCGGGGGGGCGCGTGCTGAGCAGTTC.

The table lists this clone with a count of one. These gene names are mouse names. The read ends 1 residue before the CDR3 terminus; that terminus is restored from the germline J gene. The chain links TRBV23 to TRBJ2-5; TRBD1, as called in the table, went unchecked against the DNA. CDR1 and CDR2 (germline): KGHTA, FQNQQP. The CDR3 has 14 residues. The CDR3 protein is CSSSQSNSQDTQYF. The DNA read from the CDR3 is TGCTCCAGCAGTCAATCGAACAGCCAAGACACCCAGTAC.

This clone is labeled as medium-sized (0.01 to 0.1%). Genes and germline come from the mouse. The read ends 1 residue early relative to the CDR3; the germline J gene fills the gap. The V gene is TRBV13-2, the J gene TRBJ1-3; a weak D match, TRBD1 (6 bases). Trimming shortened V by 3 bases and J by 0 bases, and 10 bases separated the two germline ends. Germline assignment: CDR1 NNHNN and CDR2 SYGAGS (reference sequence). This CDR3 spans 15 amino acids. Partial CDR3 DNA: TGTGCCAGCGGTGCTGGGACAAATTCTGGAAATACGCTCTAT. Protein: CASGAGTNSGNTLY. The full CDR3 protein reads CASGAGTNSGNTLYF.

On this clone: All gene names here are mouse names. The CDR3: CASSRAGAGNTLYF. The CDR3 DNA, read in part, is TGTGCCAGCAGTAGGGCAGGGGCTGGAAATACGCTCTAT. The rearrangement joins TRBV19 to TRBJ1-3; a possible D gene is TRBD1 (6 bases). The read falls 1 residue short of the CDR3 end, and the missing part is taken from the germline J gene. The CDR3 contains 14 residues. Germline V gives CDR1 FNHDT, CDR2 SITEND (reference sequence). Trimming took off 3 bases at V and 2 bases at J, with 9 bases between the two ends.

About this clone itself: These gene names are mouse names. The read comes to an end 1 residue before the CDR3 does, leaving the germline J gene to fill in the end. The rearrangement uses TRBV23 and TRBJ1-5; the D segment call TRBD1 is taken from the table without a DNA check. Germline values: CDR1 KGHTA, CDR2 FQNQQP. This CDR3 has 13 amino acids. The sequenced CDR3 bases are TGCTCCAGCAGTCAATCGGACATCCAGGCTCCGCTT. This gives the protein CSSSQSDIQAPL. The full CDR3 sequence reads CSSSQSDIQAPLF.

With respect to this clone: The gene names given are mouse names. The read halts 1 residue ahead of the CDR3 end, with the missing end drawn from the germline J gene. The sample carries other DNA sequences with the same CDR3. This sequence joins TRBV26 and TRBJ2-4; 7 positions match TRBD2. With V trimmed by 2 bases and J by 4 bases, 0 bases remained unmatched. The CDR3 is 13 residues long. The germline V gene encodes CDR1 KGHPV and CDR2 FQNQEV (reference sequence). The CDR3 is CASSLGGENTLYF. The sequenced CDR3 bases are TGTGCCAGCAGTCTGGGGGGGGAAAACACCTTGTAC.

This clone was counted only a few times. Gene and germline names: mouse. The CDR3 end lies 1 residue beyond the end of the read and is filled in from the germline J gene. The chain has TRBV19 and TRBJ2-7; D call uncertain. CDR3 length equals 11 residues. Per the germline V gene, CDR1 is FNHDT and CDR2 is SITEND (reference sequence). V lost 3 bases and J 4 bases, leaving 5 bases between the germline ends. CDR3: CASSNSYEQYF. The DNA read from the CDR3 is TGTGCCAGCAGTAACAGTTATGAACAGTAC.